A selection of T cell receptor beta chains follows, all from one sample in a study of CD8 T cells in Susac syndrome. From the immunoSEQ multiplex PCR reads, TCRdb called clonotypes with MiXCR, one entry per CDR3 protein. Of 150,000 to 200,000 distinct CDR3 sequences listed, roughly 95% are singletons. Sequencing was performed on CD4+ T cells from PBMCs. The receptor source for this set is a human donor in good health. CDR3s include the opening cysteine and the closing phenylalanine or tryptophan. The D gene is left open where the match is weak. Size is omitted from some rows. Given values are once, few, many or a class for expanded clones.

V gene	J gene	D gene	clone size	CDR3 protein	CDR3 DNA
TRBV6-6	TRBJ1-5	.	.	CASSPEQPQHF	TGTGCCAGCAGCCCCGAACAGCCCCAGCATTTT
TRBV11-2	TRBJ1-5	.	.	CASSLNGNQPQHF	TGTGCCAGCAGCTTAAATGGCAATCAGCCCCAGCATTTT
TRBV3-1	TRBJ2-7	.	.	CASSQEGRVGEQYF	TGTGCCAGCAGCCAAGAGGGAAGGGTTGGCGAGCAGTACTTC
TRBV4-2	TRBJ1-1	.	.	CASSQQRVEGGESFEAFF	TGTGCCAGCAGCCAACAAAGGGTAGAAGGAGGGGAAAGTTTCGAAGCTTTCTTT
TRBV6-1	TRBJ2-7	TRBD1	.	CASSERDRAYEQYF	TGTGCCAGCAGTGAAAGGGACAGGGCCTACGAGCAGTACTTC
TRBV6-1	TRBJ1-2	.	.	CASRSLNNYGYTF	TGTGCCAGCAGGTCATTGAATAACTATGGCTACACCTTC
TRBV5-1	TRBJ2-4	.	.	CASSLEYRVGGTKNIQYF	TGCGCCAGCAGCTTGGAATACAGAGTAGGGGGTACCAAAAACATTCAGTACTTC
TRBV20-1	TRBJ1-2	.	once	CSARDEGQTFYGYTF	TGCAGTGCTAGAGACGAGGGACAAACCTTCTATGGCTACACCTTC
TRBV19	TRBJ2-4	TRBD1	.	CASSPSTGLTPVQYF	TGTGCCAGTAGTCCCTCGACAGGGTTGACTCCTGTTCAGTACTTC
TRBV27	TRBJ1-2	.	.	CASSPLWELGYTF	TGTGCCAGCAGTCCCCTATGGGAACTCGGCTACACCTTC
TRBV4-1	TRBJ2-7	TRBD2	.	CASSQRLAGGKLAYEQYF	TGCGCCAGCAGCCAACGACTAGCGGGGGGAAAACTCGCCTACGAGCAGTACTTC
TRBV12-3/TRBV12-4	TRBJ2-4	TRBD2	.	CASSWAIGRGGLFPSAKNIQYF	TGTGCCAGCAGTTGGGCGATAGGGCGGGGGGGCCTTTTCCCCTCAGCCAAAAACATTCAGTACTTC
TRBV11-2	TRBJ2-3	.	once	CASSPQGDTQYF	TGTGCCAGCAGCCCCCAGGGGGATACGCAGTATTTT
TRBV4-2	TRBJ2-3	.	.	CASSQDGYGGSTDTQYF	TGTGCCAGCAGCCAAGACGGGTACGGGGGTAGCACAGATACGCAGTATTTT
TRBV7-8	TRBJ1-2	TRBD1	.	CASGRGKDYGYTF	TGTGCCAGCGGCAGGGGGAAAGACTATGGCTACACCTTC
TRBV29-1	TRBJ2-3	.	.	CSVGSRGGRTDTQYF	TGCAGCGTTGGTAGCAGGGGGGGCCGGACAGATACGCAGTATTTT
TRBV20-1	TRBJ1-5	.	.	CSAGDPGQPQHF	TGCAGTGCGGGGGACCCCGGACAGCCCCAGCATTTT
TRBV7-8	TRBJ2-1	TRBD1	.	CASSTRQGYNEQFF	TGTGCCAGCAGCACTAGACAGGGGTACAATGAGCAGTTCTTC
TRBV20-1	TRBJ2-1	TRBD1	.	CSARITYRGQGRRVDEQFF	TGCAGTGCTAGAATCACTTACAGGGGACAGGGGAGGCGTGTGGATGAGCAGTTCTTC
TRBV29-1	TRBJ1-4	.	.	CSVEEGGKLFF	TGCAGCGTTGAAGAGGGAGGAAAACTGTTTTTT
TRBV5-1	TRBJ2-6	TRBD1	.	CASSPRGTGANVLTF	TGCGCCAGCAGCCCCAGGGGGACTGGGGCCAACGTCCTGACTTTC
TRBV18	TRBJ2-1	.	once	CAGSPKTDSKEQFF	TGTGCCGGCTCACCGAAGACTGATTCTAAGGAGCAGTTCTTC